The sequence of this T cell receptor beta chain was determined in a study of shared clonotypes between healthy human individuals. Study in general: CD8 memory received one plate per donor, CD8 naive two, CD4 memory three and CD4 naive three.

It was CD45RO-negative cells, positively selected for CCR7, that made up naive CD8 cells, with terminally differentiated effector memory CD45RA+ cells excluded. The germline CDR1 and CDR2 sequences are SGDLS and YYNGEE. The CDR3 spans 10 residues. Comments on this clone: One junction end does not reproduce the germline sequence, and a read error may be involved.

TCRdb's copy holds only in-frame clones and misses some; the assay was immunoSEQ multiplex PCR. The repertoire has under 1 million clones, around 96% of them found once; the top ten carry about 0.25%. The clonotype originates from a man in his thirties or forties in good health. The genes are TRBV9 and TRBJ1-3; D gene ambiguous. The sample was naive CD8+ T cells sorted from blood. The CDR3: CASSGSGMNF. The CDR3 DNA follows: TGTGCCAGCAGCGGATCCGGCATGAATTTT.